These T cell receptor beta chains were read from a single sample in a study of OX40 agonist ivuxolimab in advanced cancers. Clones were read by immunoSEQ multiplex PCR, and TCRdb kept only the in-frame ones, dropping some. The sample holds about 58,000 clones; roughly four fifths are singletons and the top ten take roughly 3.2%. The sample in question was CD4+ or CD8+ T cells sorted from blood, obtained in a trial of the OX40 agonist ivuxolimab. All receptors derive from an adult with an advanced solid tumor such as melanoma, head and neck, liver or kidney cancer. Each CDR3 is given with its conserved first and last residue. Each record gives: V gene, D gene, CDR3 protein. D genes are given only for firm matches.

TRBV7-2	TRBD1	CASSHGQESNYEQYF
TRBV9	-	CASSAGLSSGYEQYF
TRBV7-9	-	CASSPPSSYNSPLHF
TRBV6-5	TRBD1	CATERGRSGELFF
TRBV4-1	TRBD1	CASSTGGAVSGYTF
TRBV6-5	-	CVSSYSERGVGYTF
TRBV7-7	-	CASSYGGRETQYF
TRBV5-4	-	CASSLAGAGGYTF
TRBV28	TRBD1	CASRPGGPGGLTDTQYF
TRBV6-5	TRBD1	CASRLQGRNGYTF
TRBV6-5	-	CASSYSNNGVGETQYF
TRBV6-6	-	CASSYIGPEQYF
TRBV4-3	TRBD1	CASSPRAGGQEQYF
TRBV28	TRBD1	CASTDRRYEQYF
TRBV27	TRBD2	CASKKRGDTDTQYF
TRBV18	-	CASSPNLGASNEKLFF
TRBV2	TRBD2	CASSVLAGRGPNEQFF
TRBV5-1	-	CASSIGTGRTYEQYF
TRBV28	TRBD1	CASSLDPGQGFSQPQHF
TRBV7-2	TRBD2	CASSLRAGGYNEQFF
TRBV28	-	CASSPGDSEEQYF
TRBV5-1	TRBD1	CASSPWTGDQETQYF
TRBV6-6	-	CASRDGGGLNEKLFF